The 20 T cell receptor beta chains given below trace back to one sample, sequenced in a study of blood T cell repertoires in COVID-19. TCRdb's copy holds only in-frame clones and misses some; the assay was immunoSEQ multiplex PCR. Of approximately 150,000 clones in the sample, approximately 90% are singletons; the top ten hold around 1.6%. Sequencing input: peripheral blood. These receptors were obtained from a human donor in a cohort sampled during active COVID-19.

The gene calls are TRBV6-6 and TRBJ2-1, with 8 positions matching TRBD2. The V gene's germline CDR1 is MNHNY and CDR2 SVGAGI (reference sequence). V dropped 2 bases and J dropped 5; count of bases not matched to a gene: 5. The CDR3 is made up of 15 amino acids. The CDR3 nucleotides read TGTGCCAGCAGTTACCCCGGGGGGGCCAACAATGAGCAGTTCTTC. This codes for CASSYPGGANNEQFF.

The chain employs TRBV7-2 and TRBJ1-5; D is unresolved. The CDR3 contains 11 residues. Germline CDR1 is SGHTA and CDR2 is FQGNSA. The V and J ends lost 5 bases and 10 bases respectively, with 9 bases between them. CDR3 bases: TGTGCCAGCAGCCCCCCCTTTCCCCAGCATTTT. Encoded protein: CASSPPFPQHF.

This chain uses TRBV18 with TRBJ2-7, with 15 nucleotides matching TRBD2. Germline assignment: CDR1 KGHSH and CDR2 LQKENI. V lost 2 bases and J lost 2; bases outside the gene matches: 7. The CDR3 sequence is 18 residues long. This CDR3 is CASSPYGLAGGPTYEQYF. The CDR3 DNA is TGTGCCAGCTCACCATATGGACTAGCGGGGGGGCCTACCTACGAGCAGTACTTC.

This clone was seen only a few times. The rearrangement joins TRBV6-5 to TRBJ2-7; the match to TRBD1 covers 8 bases. The CDR3 loop spans 13 amino acids. Germline V lookup: CDR1 MNHEY, CDR2 SVGAGI. V shed 6 bases and J 5 bases; nucleotides not matched to a gene: 6. CDR3 protein: CASSRGQVNEQYF. The CDR3 coding sequence is TGTGCCAGCAGCAGGGGACAGGTAAACGAGCAGTACTTC.

The chain carries TRBV9 and TRBJ2-3; 9 nucleotides agree with TRBD2. The CDR3 sequence is 16 residues long. Germline trimming cut 4 bases from V and 2 bases from J; bases unmatched to any gene: 8. Looked up from germline, CDR1 is SGDLS and CDR2 is YYNGEE. DNA of the CDR3: TGTGCCAGCAGCCTAGCGGGGTACGAGAACACAGATACGCAGTATTTT. Protein sequence: CASSLAGYENTDTQYF.

This chain links TRBV7-9 with TRBJ1-2; D gene ambiguous. This CDR3 region has 12 residues. Trimming pared 6 bases from V and 2 bases from J, leaving 7 bases between. CDR1 is SEHNR and CDR2 is FQNEAQ in the germline V gene (reference sequence). In DNA, the CDR3 is TGTGCCAGCAGTTTCCAGAACTATGGCTACACCTTC. Amino acids: CASSFQNYGYTF. Together with reference TRBV7-9 and TRBJ1-2, the CDR3 gives the full variable domain: DTGVSQNPRHKITKRGQNVTFRCDPISEHNRLYWYRQTLGQGPEFLTYFQNEAQLEKSRLLSDRFSAERPKGSFSTLEIQRTEQGDSAMYLCASSFQNYGYTFGSGTRLTVV.

The J gene is TRBJ1-3, the V gene TRBV5-6; D gene unclear. CDR1 is SGHDT and CDR2 is YYEEEE in the germline V gene. Trimming shortened V by 1 base and J by 0 bases, and 5 bases separated the two germline ends. The CDR3 consists of 14 residues. CDR3 DNA: TGTGCCAGCAGCTTGTTCGGCTCTGGAAACACCATATATTTT. Translation: CASSLFGSGNTIYF.

The V call is TRBV4-2, the J call TRBJ2-7, with a weak D call TRBD2 (6 bases). The germline CDR1 and CDR2 sequences are LGHNA and YNFKEQ. The germline V and J ends were trimmed by 1 base and 7 bases, with 17 bases remaining between them. The CDR3 length is 15 residues. The CDR3 spells CASSQGLASGREQYF. The CDR3 nucleotides are TGTGCCAGCAGCCAAGGGCTAGCGAGCGGTAGGGAGCAGTACTTC.

This chain uses TRBV29-1 with TRBJ1-1; maybe TRBD1 (6 bases). From germline, CDR1 is SQVTM and CDR2 ANQGSEA. Trimming cost V 0 bases and J 5 bases, with 13 bases left between them. The CDR3 sequence is 14 residues long. CDR3 coding DNA: TGCAGCGTTGAAGAGGGGGCCACGGGGACTGAAGCTTTCTTT. It is translated as CSVEEGATGTEAFF.

This chain uses TRBV5-4 with TRBJ2-5; D is possibly TRBD1 (6 bases). The CDR3 consists of 14 residues. Germline CDR1 reads SGHNT; CDR2 reads YYREEE (reference sequence). Trimming cost V 4 bases and J 1 base, with 11 bases left between them. The CDR3 DNA reads TGTGCCAGCAGCCGTGGACAGAGCCAAGAGACCCAGTACTTC. Encoded protein: CASSRGQSQETQYF.

This rearrangement joins TRBV7-9 to TRBJ1-5; TRBD1 might be the D (5 bases). The length of the CDR3 is 14 residues. Trimming left V 4 bases short and J 6 bases short, with 13 bases between. Per germline, CDR1 SEHNR and CDR2 FQNEAQ (reference sequence). The CDR3 DNA sequence: TGTGCCAGCAGCTCAGGGTATCCGGGTCAGCCCCAGCATTTT. The encoded protein is CASSSGYPGQPQHF. The variable domain in full, completed from reference TRBV7-9 and TRBJ1-5, reads DTGVSQNPRHKITKRGQNVTFRCDPISEHNRLYWYRQTLGQGPEFLTYFQNEAQLEKSRLLSDRFSAERPKGSFSTLEIQRTEQGDSAMYLCASSSGYPGQPQHFGDGTRLSIL.

J is TRBJ2-1 and V is TRBV11-3, with 8 bases that match TRBD1. Looked up from germline, CDR1 is SGHNT and CDR2 is YENEEA. This CDR3 has 14 residues. V trimming: 3 bases; J trimming: 4 bases; junction bases outside the gene matches: 2. The DNA of the CDR3 is TGTGCCAGCAGCTTGACAGGGGATTACAATGAGCAGTTCTTC. Translation gives CASSLTGDYNEQFF.

The V and J genes are TRBV29-1 and TRBJ1-4, with TRBD1 matching 8 bases. V dropped 6 bases and J dropped 7; count of bases not matched to a gene: 10. Germline CDR1 is SQVTM and CDR2 is ANQGSEA. This CDR3 contains 14 residues. CDR3 residues: CSVSQGARFEKLFF. CDR3 nucleotides: TGCAGCGTCAGTCAGGGGGCTAGGTTTGAAAAACTGTTTTTT.

V is TRBV27 and J is TRBJ2-3; the D is unclear. Trimming stripped 7 bases from V and 2 bases from J, with 16 bases between. This CDR3 has 15 residues. In germline, CDR1 is MNHEY, CDR2 SMNVEV (reference sequence). The CDR3 bases are TGTGCCAGCACCCATCGACAAGACATCACAGATACGCAGTATTTT. It codes for CASTHRQDITDTQYF.

A single count supports this clone. The chain joins TRBV18 to TRBJ2-1, with 15 nucleotides matching TRBD2. CDR3 length: 15 amino acids. V dropped 3 bases and J dropped 9; count of bases not matched to a gene: 3. Germline CDR1 and CDR2: KGHSH and LQKENI. The CDR3 DNA reads as TGTGCCAGCTCACCCGGGACTAGCGGGGGGCGTGAGCAGTTCTTC. This translates into CASSPGTSGGREQFF.

The CDR3 loop reads CSVPGVNTEAFF. The CDR3 DNA is TGCAGCGTTCCAGGGGTAAACACTGAAGCTTTCTTT. The genes are TRBV29-1 and TRBJ1-1, with D possibly matching TRBD1 (6 bases). Germline assignment: CDR1 SQVTM and CDR2 ANQGSEA. Trimming stripped 5 bases from V and 2 bases from J, with 9 bases between. CDR3 length: 12 amino acids.

The chain is built from TRBV6-5 and TRBJ2-3; D is perhaps TRBD2 (6 bases). V dropped 4 bases and J dropped 1 base, with 12 bases sitting between them. The CDR3 extends over 15 amino acids. Per the germline V gene, CDR1 is MNHEY and CDR2 is SVGAGI. CDR3 DNA sequence: TGTGCCAGCAGTTTACGGCGGGGTGGCACAGATACGCAGTATTTT. Translated, it gives CASSLRRGGTDTQYF.

V and J are TRBV11-2 and TRBJ1-4, with TRBD1 matching 10 bases. Unmatched junction bases numbered 4, after V lost 4 bases and J lost 8 bases. The CDR3 contains 14 residues. Germline CDR1 is SGHAT and CDR2 is FQNNGV. The CDR3 spells CASSWGQGSEKLFF. In DNA form, the CDR3 reads TGTGCCAGCAGCTGGGGACAGGGGAGCGAAAAACTGTTTTTT. Looking up the rest from reference TRBV11-2 and TRBJ1-4 gives the full variable domain: EAGVAQSPRYKIIEKRQSVAFWCNPISGHATLYWYQQILGQGPKLLIQFQNNGVVDDSQLPKDRFSAERLKGVDSTLKIQPAKLEDSAVYLCASSWGQGSEKLFFGSGTQLSVL.

The V call is TRBV6-6, the J call TRBJ2-7; 9 bases match TRBD2. The CDR3 covers 15 residues. The V segment lost 7 bases and the J segment 2 bases; nucleotides outside the gene matches: 9. Per the germline V gene, CDR1 is MNHNY and CDR2 is SVGAGI (reference sequence). The CDR3 is CASTRLAGGTYEQYF. CDR3 nucleotide sequence: TGTGCCAGCACCCGGCTCGCGGGGGGGACCTACGAGCAGTACTTC.

The gene calls are TRBV5-4 and TRBJ1-2; 8 bases are a match to TRBD1. The CDR3 spans 15 residues. Germline lookup yields CDR1 SGHNT and CDR2 YYREEE (reference sequence). The V gene end was trimmed by 4 bases and the J gene end by 8 bases; junction bases not matched to a gene: 13. CDR3 DNA: TGTGCCAGCAGCACCCCGGGACAGGTGTGGGGCGGCTACACCTTC. It specifies CASSTPGQVWGGYTF.